Below, 14 T cell receptor beta chains from the same sample are listed, as sequenced in a study of type 1 regulatory T cells. MiXCR, run by TCRdb on the reads, gives a single entry per CDR3 protein. The table records over 55,000 distinct CDR3 sequences, about 60% of them present only once. These TCRs' antigens remain unknown. Sequenced input: cultured T cells, either the whole culture or a sorted T cell fraction (not recorded which). Subset specified: Tr1-enriched cell product generated in vitro against host alloantigens. The receptor source for this set is a human donor in good health.

This chain joins TRBV20-1 and TRBJ2-7; D is perhaps TRBD1 or TRBD2 (5 bases each). Germline lookup yields CDR1 DFQATT and CDR2 SNEGSKA (reference sequence). The V and J ends lost 6 bases and 0 bases respectively, with 15 bases between them. This CDR3 comprises 14 residues. CDR3 loop: CSAEGNTISYEQYF. In DNA form, the CDR3 reads TGCAGTGCAGAGGGGAACACAATCTCCTACGAGCAGTACTTC.

This clonotype was seen a few times. The chain links TRBV28 to TRBJ1-6, with 12 bases fitting TRBD1. V was pared by 4 bases and J by 7 bases, with 2 bases of the junction left unmatched. This CDR3 is built from 15 residues. From germline, CDR1 is MDHEN and CDR2 SYDVKM. The CDR3 loop is CASSSGTGGNSPLHF. The CDR3 nucleotides are TGTGCCAGCAGTTCTGGGACAGGGGGCAATTCACCCCTCCACTTT.

This clonotype was recorded a few times. The V and J genes are TRBV15 and TRBJ1-5; D is unclear. Trimming removed 0 bases at V and 4 bases at J, with 4 bases between. CDR3 length: 13 residues. CDR1 LNHNV and CDR2 YYDKDF come from the germline V gene (reference sequence). The CDR3 DNA sequence: TGTGCCACCAGCAGAGATCCTAATCAGCCCCAGCATTTT. It codes for CATSRDPNQPQHF.

Concerning this clonotype itself: Just one base apart from a much larger clone, this may be a read error. V usage is TRBV20-1 and J usage is TRBJ2-5; either TRBD1 or TRBD2 may supply D (5 bases each). Trimming cost V 0 bases and J 9 bases, with 11 bases left between them. The CDR3 spans 12 residues. Germline values: CDR1 DFQATT, CDR2 SNEGSKA (reference sequence). CDR3 in DNA: TGCAGTGCTAGAGATCCACTAGGGGCCCAGTACTTC. Its translation: CSARDPLGAQYF.

The V and J genes are TRBV20-1 and TRBJ1-1; D perhaps matches TRBD1 (6 bases). The V end lost 6 bases, the J end lost 0 bases, and 20 bases lay between the germline ends. The CDR3 spans 16 residues. In germline, CDR1 is DFQATT, CDR2 SNEGSKA (reference sequence). Here the CDR3 reads CSARRGGELLNTEAFF. Here the CDR3 DNA reads TGCAGTGCCAGGCGGGGGGGCGAATTGTTGAACACTGAAGCTTTCTTT.

This clonotype was picked up many times. The chain links TRBV20-1 to TRBJ2-7; 7 nucleotides match TRBD2. Trimming took 1 base from V and 4 from J; bases not matched to a gene: 10. Germline V gives CDR1 DFQATT, CDR2 SNEGSKA (reference sequence). This CDR3 is 15 amino acids long. The CDR3 here is CSARGFRASGYEQYF. In nucleotides, the CDR3 is TGCAGTGCTAGAGGTTTCCGGGCTAGCGGATACGAGCAGTACTTC.

This rearrangement joins TRBV9 to TRBJ1-6; TRBD1 matches at 10 bases. V lost 3 bases and J lost 8; bases outside the gene matches: 2. Germline loops: CDR1 SGDLS, CDR2 YYNGEE. CDR3 length equals 14 residues. The CDR3 nucleotides read TGTGCCAGCAGCGGGGGACAGGGGTATTCACCCCTCCACTTT. Translated, it gives CASSGGQGYSPLHF. Variable domain in full (rest from reference TRBV9 and TRBJ1-6): DSGVTQTPKHLITATGQRVTLRCSPRSGDLSVYWYQQSLDQGLQFLIQYYNGEERAKGNILERFSAQQFPDLHSELNLSSLELGDSALYFCASSGGQGYSPLHFGNGTRLTVT.

This clonotype was observed once. The chain uses TRBV29-1 and TRBJ2-1, with 14 bases fitting TRBD2. The ends lost 7 bases at V and 6 bases at J; junction bases unmatched: 5. This CDR3 spans 14 amino acids. Looked up from germline, CDR1 is SQVTM and CDR2 is ANQGSEA. The CDR3 protein is CSEIGLAGGNEQFF. In nucleotides, the CDR3 is TGCAGCGAAATTGGACTAGCGGGGGGCAATGAGCAGTTCTTC.

The chain is built from TRBV27 and TRBJ2-2; D is perhaps TRBD2 (6 bases). This CDR3 contains 13 residues. Per the germline V gene, CDR1 is MNHEY and CDR2 is SMNVEV (reference sequence). V lost 2 bases and J lost 6, with 7 bases in between. CDR3 sequence (DNA): TGTGCCAGCAGTTTACGGGAGTCCGGGGAGCTGTTTTTT. It translates to CASSLRESGELFF.

The rearrangement links TRBV28 to TRBJ1-1; D gene uncertain. The CDR3 has 11 residues. The germline CDR1 and CDR2 sequences are MDHEN and SYDVKM. The V and J ends lost 2 bases and 4 bases respectively, with 2 bases between them. The CDR3 coding sequence is TGTGCCAGCAGTTTAACCACTGAAGCTTTCTTT. Protein: CASSLTTEAFF.

The chain joins TRBV20-1 to TRBJ2-3; 12 bases map to TRBD2. Unmatched junction bases numbered 1, after V lost 2 bases and J lost 4 bases. This CDR3 contains 14 residues. CDR1 and CDR2 from the germline V gene are DFQATT and SNEGSKA (reference sequence). The CDR3 spells CSARLAGGADTQYF. Here the CDR3 DNA reads TGCAGTGCTAGACTAGCGGGAGGGGCAGATACGCAGTATTTT.

The chain joins TRBV28 to TRBJ2-2, with a possible D match to TRBD1 (6 bases). V gave up 7 bases and J gave up 1 base, with 13 bases separating them. The CDR3 has 15 amino acids. The germline V gene has CDR1 MDHEN and CDR2 SYDVKM. The CDR3 here is CASINQGQNTGELFF. The CDR3 nucleotides are TGTGCCAGCATAAATCAGGGACAGAACACCGGGGAGCTGTTTTTT.

The chain links TRBV2 to TRBJ2-1; the match to TRBD2 covers 8 bases. Germline V gene lookup returns CDR1 SNHLY and CDR2 FYNNEI. CDR3 length equals 16 residues. Trimming took 5 bases from V and 10 from J; bases not matched to a gene: 16. The CDR3 DNA sequence: TGTGCCAGCAGTCCCCCAGGAGGGACTAGGGGTGACGAGCAGTTCTTC. It yields the protein CASSPPGGTRGDEQFF.

The chain has TRBV29-1 and TRBJ2-2; tentative D call: TRBD2 (6 bases). CDR3 length: 14 residues. The V end was cut by 4 bases, the J end by 6 bases, with 15 bases between. Germline loops: CDR1 SQVTM, CDR2 ANQGSEA. The CDR3 reads CSVGNQGGPGELFF. In nucleotides, the CDR3 is TGCAGCGTTGGTAACCAGGGAGGTCCCGGGGAGCTGTTTTTT.